This T cell receptor (beta chain) was identified during a study of blood T cell repertoires in COVID-19. Study context: COVID-19 samples, acute and convalescent, were from the United States, Italy and Spain. T cells, B-cell-depleted T cells, or PBMCs provided the cDNA or gDNA that served as material.

Some clones are missing from TCRdb's copy, which holds only in-frame ones; the method was immunoSEQ multiplex PCR. The data show approximately 250,000 clones, about 80% seen once. The cohort comprised adults aged about 18 to 90 years residing in about two dozen US areas. The germline gives CDR1 LNHDA, CDR2 SQIVND (reference sequence). This CDR3 region has 15 residues. J was trimmed by 10 bases and V by 5 bases; bases with no gene match: 9. The sequence was obtained from a man aged 30 to 45 with acute COVID-19. Sequencing was done on a sample of PBMCs or T cells enriched from blood (not recorded which). The J gene is TRBJ2-1, the V gene TRBV19; TRBD2 matches 12 bases. The CDR3 spells CASSPASGGAKEQFF. In nucleotides, the CDR3 is TGTGCCAGTAGTCCGGCTAGCGGGGGGGCCAAGGAGCAGTTCTTC.